Listed here are 26 T cell receptor beta chains from one sample, sequenced in a study of OX40 agonist ivuxolimab in advanced cancers. Produced via immunoSEQ multiplex PCR; TCRdb's table is partial and in-frame only. Of around 72,000 clones detected, just over 85% appear once; the ten largest clones hold roughly 8%. The sequencing here drew on CD4+ or CD8+ T cells sorted from blood, taken in a trial of the OX40 agonist ivuxolimab. These TCRs come from an adult with an advanced solid tumor such as melanoma, head and neck, liver or kidney cancer.

This chain joins TRBV27 and TRBJ2-4; tentatively, D is TRBD2 (5 bases). The CDR3 is 15 residues long. Per germline, CDR1 MNHEY and CDR2 SMNVEV (reference sequence). V lost 4 bases and J lost 0, with 10 bases in between. In DNA, the CDR3 is TGTGCCAGCAGTTCCAGACTACTAGCCAAAAACATTCAGTACTTC. Protein: CASSSRLLAKNIQYF.

This chain joins TRBV2 and TRBJ2-7, with TRBD1 matching over 10 bases. Germline trimming cut 7 bases from V and 5 bases from J; bases unmatched to any gene: 11. This CDR3 is 15 amino acids long. CDR1 is SNHLY, CDR2 FYNNEI, per germline. The CDR3 reads CASKIRQGAFNEQYF. In nucleotides, the CDR3 is TGTGCCAGCAAGATTCGACAGGGGGCTTTCAACGAGCAGTACTTC.

This clone was seen more than once but under ten times. V is TRBV15 and J is TRBJ1-1; D is possibly TRBD1 (5 bases). In germline, CDR1 is LNHNV, CDR2 YYDKDF (reference sequence). Between the trimmed V and J ends, which lost 0 bases and 11 bases, there was a span of 16 bases. The CDR3 is 14 amino acids. CDR3 residues: CATSRDLEGRRAFF. The CDR3 DNA is TGTGCCACCAGCAGAGATCTGGAGGGGCGGCGGGCTTTCTTT.

In this sample, this clone turned up a few times. The chain has TRBV5-6 and TRBJ1-2; the D is unclear. The CDR3 runs to 12 residues. Trimming shortened V by 2 bases and J by 7 bases, and 9 bases separated the two germline ends. Germline assignment: CDR1 SGHDT and CDR2 YYEEEE. The DNA for the CDR3 is TGTGCCAGCAGCTTCCTGATGGGTGGCTACACCTTC. This encodes CASSFLMGGYTF. Full variable domain (remainder filled in from reference TRBV5-6 and TRBJ1-2): DAGVTQSPTHLIKTRGQQVTLRCSPKSGHDTVSWYQQALGQGPQFIFQYYEEEERQRGNFPDRFSGHQFPNYSSELNVNALLLGDSALYLCASSFLMGGYTFGSGTRLTVV.

The rearrangement uses TRBV27 and TRBJ2-6; no definite D call. The V and J ends lost 6 bases and 2 bases respectively, with 5 bases between them. The germline gives CDR1 MNHEY, CDR2 SMNVEV (reference sequence). The CDR3 length is 13 residues. The CDR3 reads CASRPAGANVLTF. CDR3 DNA: TGTGCCAGCAGGCCTGCTGGGGCCAACGTCCTGACTTTC.

This clone has only one observation. The V and J genes are TRBV15 and TRBJ2-1; D is undetermined. Germline-derived CDR1 and CDR2 are LNHNV and YYDKDF (reference sequence). The CDR3 loop spans 13 amino acids. Between the trimmed V and J ends, which lost 8 bases and 0 bases, there was a span of 8 bases. CDR3 bases: TGTGCCACCGGAGACGGCTCCTACAATGAGCAGTTCTTC. It encodes CATGDGSYNEQFF.

The chain carries TRBV7-3 and TRBJ1-6; D remains ambiguous. Germline V gives CDR1 SGHTA, CDR2 FQGTGA. This CDR3 has 15 amino acids. The V gene lost 2 bases and the J gene lost 4 bases, with 9 bases spanning the gap. The CDR3, as DNA: TGTGCCAGCAGCTTATATCATGGGTATAATTCACCCCTCCACTTT. As protein: CASSLYHGYNSPLHF.

This clone was detected only once. The chain recombines TRBV7-2 with TRBJ1-1; no clear D gene. Germline V CDR1 and CDR2: SGHTA, FQGNSA. Trimming stripped 1 base from V and 5 bases from J, with 11 bases between. This CDR3 contains 14 residues. CDR3 sequence reads: CASSLGGPMTEAFF. The CDR3 DNA reads as TGTGCCAGCAGCTTAGGAGGCCCAATGACTGAAGCTTTCTTT.

The chain combines TRBV14 with TRBJ1-1; 7 nucleotides agree with TRBD1. CDR3 size: 16 residues. V lost 4 bases to trimming and J lost 0 bases; unmatched junction nucleotides: 8. Looked up from germline, CDR1 is SGHDN and CDR2 is FVKESK. CDR3 residues: CASSPYRGQMNTEAFF. The CDR3, as DNA: TGTGCCAGCAGCCCCTACAGGGGCCAAATGAACACTGAAGCTTTCTTT.

The rearrangement links TRBV9 to TRBJ2-1, with D perhaps TRBD1 (6 bases). Per germline, CDR1 SGDLS and CDR2 YYNGEE. V was trimmed by 3 bases and J by 5 bases, leaving 15 bases between them. This CDR3 contains 15 residues. CDR3 coding DNA: TGTGCCAGCAGCGCAGGGGTAAGGACCCACAATGAGCAGTTCTTC. Translation gives CASSAGVRTHNEQFF.

The chain links TRBV5-8 to TRBJ1-1, with D hard to call. The V gene lost 5 bases and the J gene lost 1 base, with 9 bases spanning the gap. CDR1 is SGHTS and CDR2 is YDEGEE in the germline V gene. This CDR3 has 13 amino acids. DNA of the CDR3: TGTGCCAGCAGGGGAGAGGGGAACACTGAAGCTTTCTTT. This sequence encodes CASRGEGNTEAFF. The full variable domain, completed using reference TRBV5-8 and TRBJ1-1, is EAGVTQSPTHLIKTRGQQATLRCSPISGHTSVYWYQQALGLGLQFLLWYDEGEERNRGNFPPRFSGRQFPNYSSELNVNALELEDSALYLCASRGEGNTEAFFGQGTRLTVV.

This chain joins TRBV7-3 and TRBJ2-5; D is uncertain. The end of the DNA aligns better with TRBJ2-7, so the J call may be wrong. The CDR3 runs to 12 residues. Germline CDR1 is SGHTA and CDR2 is FQGTGA. DNA for the CDR3: TGTGCCAGCAGCTTAACGGGCTACGAGCAGTACTTC. Protein sequence: CASSLTGYEQYF.

This chain uses TRBV11-2 with TRBJ1-1; D unclear. This CDR3 has 13 amino acids. The V and J ends lost 1 base and 4 bases respectively, with 7 bases between them. CDR1 is SGHAT and CDR2 is FQNNGV in the germline V gene. CDR3 in amino acids: CASSLGQITEAFF. The CDR3 coding sequence is TGTGCCAGCAGCTTAGGACAAATCACTGAAGCTTTCTTT.

The V gene is TRBV11-3, the J gene TRBJ1-1, with D possibly TRBD1 on 5 matching bases. The CDR3 consists of 14 residues. Trimming left V 5 bases short and J 8 bases short, with 18 bases between. The germline V gene encodes CDR1 SGHNT and CDR2 YENEEA. The CDR3 sequence is CASSPRSGTFEAFF. The CDR3 DNA is TGTGCCAGCAGCCCCCGATCAGGGACCTTCGAAGCTTTCTTT.

This clone was observed a handful of times. The genes are TRBV11-3 and TRBJ2-7; D is unclear. CDR3 length equals 13 residues. Trimming took off 3 bases at V and 0 bases at J, with 6 bases between the two ends. CDR1 and CDR2 from the germline V gene are SGHNT and YENEEA. CDR3 in amino acids: CASSLQSSYEQYF. CDR3 coding DNA: TGTGCCAGCAGCTTGCAGAGCTCCTACGAGCAGTACTTC.

J is TRBJ2-1 and V is TRBV11-3; maybe TRBD2 (5 bases). Trimming stripped 1 base from V and 9 bases from J, with 13 bases between. This CDR3 comprises 14 residues. CDR1 and CDR2 (germline): SGHNT, YENEEA. The DNA for the CDR3 is TGTGCCAGCAGCTTAGGAGGTCTCCGGGGTGAGCAGTTCTTC. Protein: CASSLGGLRGEQFF.

The J gene is TRBJ1-2, the V gene TRBV6-5; the D is unclear. The V gene lost 6 bases and the J gene lost 2 bases, with 13 bases spanning the gap. The germline V gene has CDR1 MNHEY and CDR2 SVGAGI. This CDR3 region has 14 residues. CDR3 protein: CASRGLSSNYGYTF. The CDR3 coding sequence is TGTGCCAGCAGGGGGTTAAGCAGCAACTATGGCTACACCTTC.

The CDR3 spells CASSFQETQYF. CDR3 bases: TGTGCCAGCTCGTTCCAAGAGACCCAGTACTTC. V is TRBV18 and J is TRBJ2-5, with D hard to call. V was cut by 6 bases and J by 1 base, with 3 bases left in between. The CDR3 spans 11 residues. In germline, CDR1 is KGHSH, CDR2 LQKENI.

V gene TRBV11-1 combines with J gene TRBJ2-1, with 7 nucleotides matching TRBD2. Germline values: CDR1 SGHAT, CDR2 FQDESV (reference sequence). J lost 6 bases, V lost 4 bases, and 6 bases had no gene match. CDR3 length: 14 residues. The CDR3 nucleotides read TGTGCCAGCAGCTCCCAGCGGGGACTCAATGAGCAGTTCTTC. The encoded protein is CASSSQRGLNEQFF.

J is TRBJ1-6 and V is TRBV27; D gene uncertain. This CDR3 spans 14 amino acids. Trimming stripped 2 bases from V and 11 bases from J, with 13 bases between. Germline loops: CDR1 MNHEY, CDR2 SMNVEV (reference sequence). CDR3 in amino acids: CASSLRLEFTPLHF. In DNA form, the CDR3 reads TGTGCCAGCAGTTTAAGACTGGAGTTTACACCCCTCCACTTT.

The J gene is TRBJ1-2, the V gene TRBV11-2, with 8 bases that match TRBD1. Germline lookup yields CDR1 SGHAT and CDR2 FQNNGV. V shed 0 bases and J 8 bases; nucleotides not matched to a gene: 8. The CDR3 runs to 15 residues. The CDR3 DNA follows: TGTGCCAGCAGCTTAGATGGGGCAGGGGGCAGCGGCTACACCTTC. Its translation is CASSLDGAGGSGYTF.

V gene TRBV18 combines with J gene TRBJ2-3; 13 positions match TRBD2. The V gene end was trimmed by 3 bases and the J gene end by 2 bases; junction bases not matched to a gene: 2. Germline CDR1 reads KGHSH; CDR2 reads LQKENI. The CDR3 has 16 residues. CDR3 loop: CASSPGTSGVTDTQYF. Written as DNA, the CDR3 is TGTGCCAGCTCACCCGGGACTAGCGGGGTCACAGATACGCAGTATTTT.

The chain uses TRBV5-1 and TRBJ2-5; possible D gene TRBD2, 5 bases. CDR1 and CDR2 (germline): SGHRS, YFSETQ. V was trimmed by 0 bases and J by 5 bases, leaving 17 bases between them. The CDR3 sequence is 16 residues long. The CDR3 DNA reads TGCGCCAGCAGCTTGGTTGGTTCCGGGCGAGGGGAGACCCAGTACTTC. Translated, it gives CASSLVGSGRGETQYF.

The chain has TRBV4-3 and TRBJ1-1, with unresolved D. The V gene's germline CDR1 is LGHNA and CDR2 YSLEER. The V end was cut by 0 bases, the J end by 11 bases, with 16 bases between. The CDR3 has 14 amino acids. The DNA of the CDR3 is TGCGCCAGCAGCCAAGACGACACGTCGACGTGGGCTTTCTTT. Its protein product is CASSQDDTSTWAFF.

V is TRBV4-3 and J is TRBJ1-6; 9 nucleotides align to TRBD1. The CDR3 loop spans 14 amino acids. From germline, CDR1 is LGHNA and CDR2 YSLEER. J gave up 10 bases and V 4 bases, and 5 bases lay outside the gene matches. As DNA, the CDR3 is TGCGCCAGCAGCCTAACAGGGGGCGACTCACCCCTCCACTTT. As protein: CASSLTGGDSPLHF.

The chain recombines TRBV5-1 with TRBJ2-2, with D possibly being TRBD1 (6 bases). Germline V lookup: CDR1 SGHRS, CDR2 YFSETQ. V shed 0 bases and J shed 6 bases, with 15 bases lying between them. The CDR3 has 16 amino acids. In DNA form, the CDR3 reads TGCGCCAGCAGCTTGGGTGGGACATCAATGCCCGGGGAGCTGTTTTTT. This encodes CASSLGGTSMPGELFF.